A single sample gave rise to the 20 T cell receptor beta chains below, sequenced in a study of T cells in Graves' hyperthyroidism and ophthalmopathy. TCR beta CDR3 regions were amplified from RNA transcripts. First-round RT-PCR of the TCR CDR3 relied on the HTBI primer set. TCRdb itself ran the multiplex PCR reads through MiXCR, one entry per CDR3 protein. The data contain around 350,000 distinct CDR3 sequences, 15% to 18% of them singletons. Material: blood. The receptor set was obtained from a young woman with Graves' hyperthyroidism that later progressed to Graves' ophthalmopathy.

This clonotype was detected many times. The gene calls are TRBV29-1 and TRBJ2-1; 8 bases are shared with TRBD1. Germline V gene data show CDR1 as SQVTM and CDR2 as ANQGSEA. Trimming cost V 3 bases and J 13 bases; bases outside gene matches: 8. The CDR3 length is 12 residues. The CDR3 reads CSVEEPGTGQFF. CDR3 DNA sequence: TGCAGCGTTGAGGAGCCCGGGACAGGTCAGTTCTTC.

This rearrangement joins TRBV3-1 to TRBJ2-2; a weak D match, TRBD1 (5 bases). CDR1 and CDR2 from the germline V gene are LGHDT and YNNKEL (reference sequence). The CDR3 contains 15 residues. The V end lost 0 bases, the J end lost 2 bases, and 7 bases lay between the germline ends. The CDR3 reads CASSQEDTNTGELFF. The CDR3 nucleotides are TGTGCCAGCAGCCAAGAGGACACCAACACCGGGGAGCTGTTTTTT.

This clonotype has only a few counts. The rearrangement uses TRBV15 and TRBJ2-7, with D possibly matching TRBD1 (6 bases). The length of the CDR3 is 16 residues. The V and J ends lost 5 bases and 3 bases respectively, with 20 bases between them. The germline V gene has CDR1 LNHNV and CDR2 YYDKDF (reference sequence). For the CDR3, the DNA is TGTGCCACCAGCGGCAAATTACAGGGACCTAGCTACGAGCAGTACTTC. This codes for CATSGKLQGPSYEQYF.

The table lists this clonotype with many counts. The chain combines TRBV12-3 or TRBV12-4 with TRBJ1-1; D unresolved. The CDR3 runs to 13 residues. V shed 3 bases and J shed 0 bases, with 5 bases lying between them. CDR3 amino acids: CASSFLLNTEAFF. Here the CDR3 DNA reads TGTGCCAGCAGTTTTCTACTGAACACTGAAGCTTTCTTT.

This clonotype was seen only a few times. CDR3 protein: CASSLYAAGSYNEQFF. In DNA form, the CDR3 reads TGTGCCAGCAGTTTATATGCGGCGGGGTCCTACAATGAGCAGTTCTTC. This chain links TRBV28 with TRBJ2-1, with D possibly TRBD2 on 6 matching bases. The germline gives CDR1 MDHEN, CDR2 SYDVKM. V was cut by 1 base and J by 1 base, with 11 bases left in between. This CDR3 is 16 amino acids long.

This clonotype was detected ten times or more. The chain employs TRBV20-1 and TRBJ2-7, with a weak D call TRBD1 (5 bases). The CDR3 is made up of 12 amino acids. Deletions cut 6 bases from V and 1 base from J, with 10 bases between. Germline CDR1 DFQATT, CDR2 SNEGSKA (reference sequence). CDR3 sequence reads: CSATDSSYEQYF. CDR3 in DNA: TGCAGTGCCACCGACAGTTCCTACGAGCAGTACTTC.

The chain joins TRBV4-1 to TRBJ2-2; TRBD1 might be the D (5 bases). CDR1 is MGHRA and CDR2 is YSYEKL in the germline V gene. Trimming removed 2 bases at V and 5 bases at J, with 9 bases between. CDR3 size: 14 residues. CDR3 coding DNA: TGCGCCAGCAGCCAACTACAGGCAACCGGGGAGCTGTTTTTT. As protein: CASSQLQATGELFF.

This clonotype showed up just a few times. V is TRBV27 and J is TRBJ2-7; D is perhaps TRBD1 or TRBD2 (5 bases each). Germline V gives CDR1 MNHEY, CDR2 SMNVEV (reference sequence). Trimming removed 2 bases from V and 6 bases from J, with 14 bases in between. The CDR3 is 14 residues long. For the CDR3, the DNA is TGTGCCAGCAGTTTAGGGGGAACGAAGTTCGAGCAGTACTTC. It is translated as CASSLGGTKFEQYF.

This chain joins TRBV5-6 and TRBJ2-6, with D unresolved. The ends were cut back, 0 bases at V and 3 bases at J, with 10 bases in the middle. This CDR3 spans 16 amino acids. Germline V gene data show CDR1 as SGHDT and CDR2 as YYEEEE. Here the CDR3 reads CASSLDSGVGANVLTF. As DNA, the CDR3 is TGTGCCAGCAGCTTGGATTCAGGCGTTGGGGCCAACGTCCTGACTTTC.

The sample holds a few counts of this clonotype. The V call is TRBV20-1, the J call TRBJ2-1; possibly TRBD2 for D (5 bases). The CDR3 is 14 amino acids. Germline V lookup: CDR1 DFQATT, CDR2 SNEGSKA (reference sequence). V gave up 0 bases and J gave up 8 bases, with 14 bases separating them. The CDR3 DNA sequence: TGCAGTGCTAGAGATCTTGAAAGCGGCCATGAGCAGTTCTTC. It is translated as CSARDLESGHEQFF.

This clonotype was found a few times. The chain employs TRBV6-1 and TRBJ2-6; TRBD1 is a possible D gene (5 bases). Trimming shortened V by 3 bases and J by 0 bases, and 9 bases separated the two germline ends. Germline values: CDR1 MNHNS, CDR2 SASEGT. The CDR3 is 16 residues long. CDR3 in DNA: TGTGCCAGCAGTGATATCAGGGACTCTGGGGCCAACGTCCTGACTTTC. It specifies CASSDIRDSGANVLTF.

This clonotype appeared a few times. This chain joins TRBV9 and TRBJ2-3; tentatively, D is TRBD2 (6 bases). The V gene's germline CDR1 is SGDLS and CDR2 YYNGEE. Trimming left V 0 bases short and J 6 bases short, with 14 bases between. This CDR3 contains 15 residues. The CDR3 region is CASSVGGREQDTQYF. Written as DNA, the CDR3 is TGTGCCAGCAGCGTAGGAGGCCGGGAGCAGGATACGCAGTATTTT.

In this sample, this clonotype turned up many times. The chain couples TRBV30 to TRBJ1-2, with D tentatively TRBD1 (5 bases). The CDR3 contains 15 residues. Trimming shortened V by 0 bases and J by 8 bases, and 19 bases separated the two germline ends. Looked up from germline, CDR1 is GTSNPN and CDR2 is SVGIG (reference sequence). The CDR3 DNA sequence: TGTGCCTGGAGTGTACTTGGGGGTTTTGGAGGCGGCTACACCTTC. It is translated as CAWSVLGGFGGGYTF.

The V and J genes are TRBV3-1 and TRBJ1-6; D is unclear. The CDR3 extends over 15 amino acids. Trimming cost V 1 base and J 2 bases, with 6 bases left between them. Germline V gene lookup returns CDR1 LGHDT and CDR2 YNNKEL (reference sequence). CDR3 sequence reads: CASSQVNAYNSPLHF. The CDR3, as DNA: TGTGCCAGCAGCCAAGTTAATGCCTATAATTCACCCCTCCACTTT.

This clonotype was seen just once. A single base separates this from a much larger clone, so it may be a read error. The CDR3 DNA reads as TGTGCCAGCAGCGGACTAGTGGGAGGTATGACCTACGAGCAGTACTTC. Translation gives CASSGLVGGMTYEQYF. This sequence joins TRBV7-9 and TRBJ2-7, with 7 bases identical to TRBD2. Germline assignment: CDR1 SEHNR and CDR2 FQNEAQ (reference sequence). With 5 bases clipped from V and 2 bases from J, the junction kept 12 bases outside the gene matches. The CDR3 covers 16 residues.

This chain links TRBV5-1 with TRBJ2-7, with D unresolved. The CDR3 loop spans 15 amino acids. Looked up from germline, CDR1 is SGHRS and CDR2 is YFSETQ. V was trimmed by 1 base and J by 3 bases, leaving 14 bases between them. Here the CDR3 reads CASSLPRLGYYEQYF. Written as DNA, the CDR3 is TGCGCCAGCAGCTTGCCCCGGTTGGGATACTACGAGCAGTACTTC.

This clonotype has a count of ten or more. V and J are TRBV6-1 and TRBJ1-1, with D uncertain. V was pared by 0 bases and J by 6 bases, with 8 bases between. This CDR3 is built from 13 residues. In germline, CDR1 is MNHNS, CDR2 SASEGT. In nucleotides, the CDR3 is TGTGCCAGCAGTGAAGCTGGGCTCGCTGAAGCTTTCTTT. Translated, it gives CASSEAGLAEAFF.

This clonotype showed up many times. This chain connects TRBV11-1 to TRBJ1-2; unclear D gene. V lost 3 bases to trimming and J lost 4 bases, with 15 bases between them. Germline assignment: CDR1 SGHAT and CDR2 FQDESV (reference sequence). This CDR3 has 15 residues. CDR3 sequence reads: CASSFKSASPYGYTF. DNA of the CDR3: TGTGCCAGCAGCTTCAAGTCGGCCTCTCCCTATGGCTACACCTTC.

This clonotype appeared many times. The chain couples TRBV11-2 to TRBJ2-3; TRBD2 matches at 8 bases. CDR1 is SGHAT, CDR2 FQNNGV, per germline. The CDR3 sequence is 15 residues long. V was pared by 2 bases and J by 8 bases, with 9 bases of the junction left unmatched. CDR3: CASSLPGRGVGTQYF. The CDR3 DNA follows: TGTGCCAGCAGCTTACCCGGGCGGGGGGTTGGTACGCAGTATTTT.

This clonotype occurred many times. In DNA, the CDR3 is TGTGCCAGCAGTTATAACCTGGAGGCTGACAATGAGCAGTTCTTC. Encoded protein: CASSYNLEADNEQFF. The rearrangement links TRBV12-3 or TRBV12-4 to TRBJ2-1, with D maybe TRBD2 (5 bases). Trimming cost V 4 bases and J 5 bases, with 15 bases left between them. This CDR3 contains 15 residues.